The sequence of this TCR beta chain was determined in a study of blood T cell repertoires in COVID-19. Study-level information: Spain, Italy and the United States supplied samples that represented acute and convalescent COVID-19. PBMCs, B-cell-depleted T cells, or T cells provided the cDNA or gDNA that made up the material.

Authors' analysis steps: How many nucleated cells were present was estimated from reference gene primer amplification. TCRdb keeps only in-frame clones here, not all; method: immunoSEQ multiplex PCR. That table supplies the V and J calls and clone size; D and trimming were determined from the DNA. There are about 180,000 clones in the sample; over 75% occur only once, and around 10% lies in the top ten. This clone was found a few times. The CDR3 is made up of 13 amino acids. Germline loops: CDR1 KGHSH, CDR2 LQKENI. Trimming cost V 2 bases and J 3 bases, with 8 bases left between them. The sequenced sample was peripheral blood. The sequence derives from a woman aged 80 or older with acute or convalescent COVID-19. The gene calls are TRBV18 and TRBJ2-7, with a possible D match to TRBD1 (5 bases). CDR3 sequence (DNA): TGTGCCAGCTCACCAGGACACCTCTACGAGCAGTACTTC. Translated, it gives CASSPGHLYEQYF.